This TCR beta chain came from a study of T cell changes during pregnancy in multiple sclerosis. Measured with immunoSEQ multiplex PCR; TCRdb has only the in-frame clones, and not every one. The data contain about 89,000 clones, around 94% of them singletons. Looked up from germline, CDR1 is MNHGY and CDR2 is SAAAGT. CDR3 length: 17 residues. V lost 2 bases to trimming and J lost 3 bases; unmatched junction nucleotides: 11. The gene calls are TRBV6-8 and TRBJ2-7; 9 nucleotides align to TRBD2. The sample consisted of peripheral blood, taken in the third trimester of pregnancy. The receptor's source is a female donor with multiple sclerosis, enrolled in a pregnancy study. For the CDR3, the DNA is TGTGCCAGCAGTTACCCCCGAACACTAGCGGGTGACTACGAGCAGTACTTC. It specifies CASSYPRTLAGDYEQYF.